Shown below are 16 T cell receptor beta chains from a single sample sequenced in a study of post-analysis software for immune sequencing data. Their antigens are not known. Study-level points and caveats: Four or five TRBV segments, TRBV5-6, TRBV5-1 and TRBV20-1 among them, were found more frequent in patients than controls.

Unique molecular identifiers had been added to the TCR beta cDNA libraries. MiXCR was run by TCRdb on the PCR reads, yielding one entry per CDR3 protein. The sample has 400,000 to 500,000 distinct CDR3 sequences; 30% to 45% are singletons. Source material: blood. The source is a girl aged 2-10 years with multiple sclerosis.

This chain uses TRBV4-1 with TRBJ2-7, with TRBD2 matching over 8 bases. The J segment lost 3 bases and the V segment lost 1 base, leaving 5 bases of the junction unmatched. Germline V gives CDR1 MGHRA, CDR2 YSYEKL. The CDR3 length is 15 residues. The CDR3 sequence: CASSQGVGTSYEQYF. The CDR3 DNA sequence: TGCGCCAGCAGCCAAGGTGTTGGGACTAGCTACGAGCAGTACTTC.

The J gene is TRBJ2-1, the V gene TRBV29-1, with 7 nucleotides matching TRBD2. Per the germline V gene, CDR1 is SQVTM and CDR2 is ANQGSEA. This CDR3 region has 13 residues. The trim removed 7 bases at V and 7 bases at J, leaving 10 bases unmatched. This chain's CDR3 is CSAGRREKNEQFF. In DNA, the CDR3 is TGCAGCGCTGGGAGGCGGGAGAAGAATGAGCAGTTCTTC.

The chain has TRBV4-3 and TRBJ2-1; 11 bases line up with TRBD2. Germline V gene lookup returns CDR1 LGHNA and CDR2 YSLEER. Trimming took 1 base from V and 7 from J; bases not matched to a gene: 12. CDR3 length equals 18 residues. CDR3 protein: CASSQGLAGGPSLNEQFF. CDR3 nucleotides: TGCGCCAGCAGCCAAGGTTTAGCGGGAGGGCCCTCTTTAAATGAGCAGTTCTTC.

This clonotype was observed a handful of times. V usage is TRBV5-1 and J usage is TRBJ2-5; TRBD1 matches at 11 bases. V lost 4 bases, J lost 6 bases, and 11 bases stayed unmatched. From germline, CDR1 is SGHRS and CDR2 YFSETQ. The length of the CDR3 is 16 residues. The CDR3 coding sequence is TGCGCCAGCAGCCCCCTATGGACAGGGGGCACACAGACCCAGTACTTC. Amino acid sequence: CASSPLWTGGTQTQYF. Full variable domain (remainder filled in from reference TRBV5-1 and TRBJ2-5): KAGVTQTPRYLIKTRGQQVTLSCSPISGHRSVSWYQQTPGQGLQFLFEYFSETQRNKGNFPGRFSGRQFSNSRSEMNVSTLELGDSALYLCASSPLWTGGTQTQYFGPGTRLLVL.

The chain recombines TRBV3-1 with TRBJ1-6; D call uncertain. V lost 0 bases and J 5 bases, leaving 5 bases between the germline ends. CDR3 length: 14 residues. CDR1 LGHDT and CDR2 YNNKEL come from the germline V gene (reference sequence). CDR3 residues: CASSQDWDNSPLHF. The DNA for the CDR3 is TGTGCCAGCAGCCAAGACTGGGATAATTCACCCCTCCACTTT.

This clonotype has more than one count but fewer than ten. V and J are TRBV25-1 and TRBJ2-3; 8 bases map to TRBD2. Germline lookup yields CDR1 MGHDK and CDR2 SYGVNS. V shed 4 bases and J 7 bases; nucleotides not matched to a gene: 13. This CDR3 contains 16 residues. The CDR3 loop is CASSVAGLGILNTQYF. CDR3 nucleotide sequence: TGTGCCAGCAGTGTTGCGGGACTAGGGATTTTAAATACGCAGTATTTT.

The chain employs TRBV29-1 and TRBJ1-1, with a possible D match to TRBD1 (6 bases). This CDR3 has 13 amino acids. V lost 7 bases and J 1 base, leaving 13 bases between the germline ends. Germline V gene sequence: CDR1 SQVTM, CDR2 ANQGSEA. CDR3 nucleotides: TGCAGCGGTTCGGGACAACCGAACACTGAAGCTTTCTTT. Translating gives CSGSGQPNTEAFF. The whole variable domain, filled in from reference TRBV29-1 and TRBJ1-1, reads SAVISQKPSRDICQRGTSLTIQCQVDSQVTMMFWYRQQPGQSLTLIATANQGSEATYESGFVIDKFPISRPNLTFSTLTVSNMSPEDSSIYLCSGSGQPNTEAFFGQGTRLTVV.

The chain employs TRBV12-5 and TRBJ1-1, with D hard to call. Deletions cut 2 bases from V and 5 bases from J, with 15 bases between. The germline gives CDR1 LGHNT, CDR2 FRNRAP. The CDR3 sequence is 15 residues long. The CDR3 loop reads CASGLWGSGGTEAFF. CDR3 coding DNA: TGTGCTAGTGGTTTGTGGGGTTCGGGAGGTACTGAAGCTTTCTTT.

V gene TRBV4-2 combines with J gene TRBJ2-7; the match to TRBD2 covers 9 bases. Per germline, CDR1 LGHNA and CDR2 YNFKEQ. J gave up 5 bases and V 0 bases, and 14 bases lay outside the gene matches. CDR3 length: 18 amino acids. CDR3 region: CASSQDFGSAGGFDEQYF. The CDR3 nucleotides read TGTGCCAGCAGCCAAGACTTTGGATCGGCGGGAGGGTTCGACGAGCAGTACTTC.

About this clonotype: No conserved phenylalanine or tryptophan is present at the end of the CDR3, so a read error is the likely explanation. The rearrangement uses TRBV28 and TRBJ1-1; no clear D. The germline V gene has CDR1 MDHEN and CDR2 SYDVKM. Trimming shortened V by 7 bases and J by 5 bases, and 17 bases separated the two germline ends. This CDR3 has 14 amino acids. The CDR3 reads CASTYNSRTTEAFL. The CDR3 DNA follows: TGTGCCAGCACATATAACTCAAGGACGACTGAAGCTTTCCTT.

This clonotype was observed many times. The rearrangement uses TRBV29-1 and TRBJ2-5, with 8 bases aligning to TRBD1. After removal of 6 bases from V and 2 bases from J, the junction contained 2 bases not matched to a gene. CDR3 length equals 12 residues. CDR1 is SQVTM, CDR2 ANQGSEA, per germline. The CDR3 DNA follows: TGCAGCGTCCGGACAGGGCAAGAGACCCAGTACTTC. Translating it yields CSVRTGQETQYF.

The chain carries TRBV18 and TRBJ2-3; 11 bases fit TRBD1. The J segment lost 3 bases and the V segment lost 0 bases, leaving 2 bases of the junction unmatched. The CDR3 extends over 16 amino acids. Germline V lookup: CDR1 KGHSH, CDR2 LQKENI. The CDR3 bases are TGTGCCAGCTCACCACCCGGGACAGGGGGGACAGATACGCAGTATTTT. Its translation: CASSPPGTGGTDTQYF.

This chain joins TRBV7-2 and TRBJ2-5; D not certain. The length of the CDR3 is 15 residues. Germline V CDR1 and CDR2: SGHTA, FQGNSA. Trimming removed 5 bases from V and 7 bases from J, with 20 bases in between. CDR3 protein: CASSLRIGLDGTQYF. CDR3 nucleotides: TGTGCCAGCAGCCTACGGATTGGTCTTGATGGGACCCAGTACTTC.

The chain carries TRBV19 and TRBJ2-6; tentatively, D is TRBD1 or TRBD2 (6 bases each). The CDR3 totals 17 residues. The V gene lost 5 bases and the J gene lost 0 bases, with 14 bases spanning the gap. Per the germline V gene, CDR1 is LNHDA and CDR2 is SQIVND (reference sequence). The CDR3 DNA is TGTGCCAGTAGTTTGGGGGGCTTCCGCTCTGGGGCCAACGTCCTGACTTTC. Translating it yields CASSLGGFRSGANVLTF.

The sample holds a few counts of this clonotype. V usage is TRBV4-2 and J usage is TRBJ2-1; D is unclear. V dropped 0 bases and J dropped 8 bases, with 8 bases sitting between them. This CDR3 has 13 residues. Germline V gene lookup returns CDR1 LGHNA and CDR2 YNFKEQ. CDR3 DNA: TGTGCCAGCAGCCAAGATTTTTGGTATGAGCAGTTCTTC. Encoded protein: CASSQDFWYEQFF.

This clonotype was found a few times. This chain uses TRBV6-6 with TRBJ1-2, with 8 bases fitting TRBD1. The germline V gene encodes CDR1 MNHNY and CDR2 SVGAGI (reference sequence). CDR3 length equals 13 residues. V trimming: 6 bases; J trimming: 2 bases; junction bases outside the gene matches: 2. The CDR3 nucleotides read TGTGCCAGCAGGGACAGGGTGAACTATGGCTACACCTTC. Translating gives CASRDRVNYGYTF.